Following are 28 T cell receptor beta chains from one sample sequenced in a study of blood T cell repertoires in COVID-19. Generated by immunoSEQ multiplex PCR, the TCRdb table keeps only in-frame clones and is missing some. Of about 70,000 clones in the sample, about 70% were seen once. Sequences were obtained from peripheral blood. These receptors were obtained from a woman of 80 years or more with active or convalescent COVID-19.

The genes are TRBV9 and TRBJ2-5, with 9 bases identical to TRBD2. The CDR3 has 16 residues. Looked up from germline, CDR1 is SGDLS and CDR2 is YYNGEE. V shed 2 bases, J shed 4 bases, and the junction held 9 bases outside the gene matches. The CDR3: CASSVSGGYGAETQYF. The CDR3 coding sequence is TGTGCCAGCAGCGTTAGCGGGGGTTACGGGGCAGAGACCCAGTACTTC.

This chain links TRBV5-1 with TRBJ2-3; the D gene is possibly TRBD2 (7 bases). Germline V gives CDR1 SGHRS, CDR2 YFSETQ. V shed 4 bases and J shed 0 bases, with 12 bases lying between them. CDR3 size: 15 residues. The CDR3 loop is CASSRTGGSTDTQYF. The CDR3 DNA sequence: TGCGCCAGCAGCCGCACGGGGGGCAGCACAGATACGCAGTATTTT.

The chain joins TRBV7-2 to TRBJ2-7; a possible D gene is TRBD1 (6 bases). This CDR3 has 12 amino acids. V was clipped by 4 bases and J by 8 bases, with 12 bases between them. Germline lookup yields CDR1 SGHTA and CDR2 FQGNSA. In DNA, the CDR3 is TGTGCCAGCAGCTATGCAGGGGAACAGCAGTACTTC. Amino acids: CASSYAGEQQYF.

About this clone: An end of the junction differs from the germline gene, which may be a read error. This CDR3 is CASSPQTGTSGHTF. The CDR3 nucleotides are TGTGCCAGCTCACCTCAGACAGGGACGAGTGGCCACACCTTC. The V gene is TRBV18, the J gene TRBJ1-2; 7 nucleotides line up with TRBD1. Per the germline V gene, CDR1 is KGHSH and CDR2 is LQKENI. The CDR3 totals 14 residues. The variable domain in full, completed from reference TRBV18 and TRBJ1-2, reads NAGVMQNPRHLVRRRGQEARLRCSPMKGHSHVYWYRQLPEEGLKFMVYLQKENIIDESGMPKERFSAEFPKEGPSILRIQQVVRGDSAAYFCASSPQTGTSGHTFGSGTRLTVV.

The J gene is TRBJ2-7, the V gene TRBV2; D is perhaps TRBD1 (6 bases). This CDR3 contains 13 residues. Trimming pared 6 bases from V and 5 bases from J, leaving 14 bases between. The V gene's germline CDR1 is SNHLY and CDR2 FYNNEI. CDR3 DNA sequence: TGTGCCAGCAGCCCTGACACAGGGAACGAGCAGTACTTC. It encodes CASSPDTGNEQYF.

The CDR3 region is CASSLTASNEAFF. CDR3 coding DNA: TGTGCCAGCAGTCTGACAGCAAGCAATGAAGCTTTCTTT. This rearrangement joins TRBV12-3 or TRBV12-4 to TRBJ1-1; D is possibly TRBD1 (5 bases). Trimming shortened V by 5 bases and J by 7 bases, and 14 bases separated the two germline ends. CDR3 length: 13 amino acids.

The rearrangement uses TRBV2 and TRBJ1-5, with no clear D. The V gene lost 3 bases and the J gene lost 1 base, with 10 bases spanning the gap. CDR3 length equals 15 residues. Germline V gene lookup returns CDR1 SNHLY and CDR2 FYNNEI. This chain's CDR3 is CASSDASMSNQPQHF. As DNA, the CDR3 is TGTGCCAGCAGTGACGCCAGTATGAGCAATCAGCCCCAGCATTTT.

The V gene is TRBV11-2, the J gene TRBJ2-2, with TRBD2 identical over 8 bases. The CDR3 runs 15 residues. Germline loops: CDR1 SGHAT, CDR2 FQNNGV. With 1 base clipped from V and 7 bases from J, the junction kept 5 bases outside the gene matches. The CDR3 protein is CASSLVGLADGELFF. The CDR3, as DNA: TGTGCCAGCAGCTTAGTAGGACTAGCAGACGGGGAGCTGTTTTTT.

V usage is TRBV7-2 and J usage is TRBJ1-2; tentative D call: TRBD1 (5 bases). Germline V gives CDR1 SGHTA, CDR2 FQGNSA. The CDR3 consists of 14 residues. V shed 0 bases and J shed 5 bases, with 10 bases lying between them. For the CDR3, the DNA is TGTGCCAGCAGCTTAGCTCTACAGGCGTATGGCTACACCTTC. Protein product: CASSLALQAYGYTF.

This clone came up once. The chain recombines TRBV12-3 or TRBV12-4 with TRBJ2-7, with D maybe TRBD1 (6 bases). The CDR3 consists of 13 residues. Trimming pared 5 bases from V and 0 bases from J, leaving 8 bases between. The CDR3: CASSPDSSYEQYF. The CDR3 DNA reads TGTGCCAGCAGTCCGGACAGCTCCTACGAGCAGTACTTC.

The CDR3 here is CASSPTNGNTIYF. The CDR3 region has the DNA TGTGCCAGCAGCCCCACAAACGGAAACACCATATATTTT. The chain employs TRBV7-2 and TRBJ1-3; D gene ambiguous. Germline CDR1 SGHTA, CDR2 FQGNSA. CDR3 size: 13 residues. Deletions cut 5 bases from V and 4 bases from J, with 9 bases between.

The gene calls are TRBV6-4 and TRBJ2-5, with 13 bases identical to TRBD2. Germline assignment: CDR1 MRHNA and CDR2 SNTAGT. The J segment lost 2 bases and the V segment lost 4 bases, leaving 1 base of the junction unmatched. There are 15 residues in the CDR3. The CDR3 loop reads CASSATSGGQETQYF. Written as DNA, the CDR3 is TGTGCCAGCAGTGCGACTAGCGGGGGGCAAGAGACCCAGTACTTC.

Here the CDR3 DNA reads TGTGCCAGCAGCGTAGGAGGGTCATCTGAAGCTTTCTTT. Amino acids: CASSVGGSSEAFF. The chain uses TRBV9 and TRBJ1-1; D is undetermined. The ends were cut back, 0 bases at V and 6 bases at J, with 9 bases in the middle. The CDR3 spans 13 residues. Germline assignment: CDR1 SGDLS and CDR2 YYNGEE.

The chain combines TRBV2 with TRBJ1-5; a possible D gene is TRBD1 (6 bases). The V gene's germline CDR1 is SNHLY and CDR2 FYNNEI. Trimming took 4 bases from V and 3 from J, leaving 7 bases between them. The CDR3 contains 13 residues. The CDR3 reads CASSGQANQPQHF. The CDR3 DNA follows: TGTGCCAGCAGTGGACAGGCCAATCAGCCCCAGCATTTT.

The J gene is TRBJ2-7, the V gene TRBV2; 10 bases are shared with TRBD1. CDR3 size: 15 residues. Unmatched junction bases numbered 9, after V lost 5 bases and J lost 5 bases. Germline CDR1 reads SNHLY; CDR2 reads FYNNEI. CDR3 residues: CASSRPGQGHHEQYF. The CDR3 DNA reads TGTGCCAGCAGTAGACCGGGACAGGGGCACCACGAGCAGTACTTC.

This clone was observed a handful of times. The chain combines TRBV2 with TRBJ1-4; 7 positions match TRBD1. This CDR3 has 15 residues. V lost 6 bases, J lost 6 bases, and 10 bases stayed unmatched. CDR1 and CDR2 from the germline V gene are SNHLY and FYNNEI. The CDR3 nucleotides read TGTGCCAGCAGGGCCAACAGGGGCGTGCATGAAAAACTGTTTTTT. Residues: CASRANRGVHEKLFF. Complete variable domain (other parts from reference TRBV2 and TRBJ1-4): EPEVTQTPSHQVTQMGQEVILRCVPISNHLYFYWYRQILGQKVEFLVSFYNNEISEKSEIFDDQFSVERPDGSNFTLKIRSTKLEDSAMYFCASRANRGVHEKLFFGSGTQLSVL.

V usage is TRBV3-1 (or the pseudogene TRBV3-2) and J usage is TRBJ2-3; D gene ambiguous. The CDR3 consists of 10 residues. The germline gives CDR1 LGHDT, CDR2 YNNKEL (reference sequence). V shed 11 bases and J shed 1 base, with 4 bases lying between them. The DNA for the CDR3 is TGTGCCGCAGGCACAGATACGCAGTATTTT. Translation: CAAGTDTQYF.

The J gene is TRBJ1-5, the V gene TRBV19, with no clear D. This CDR3 has 12 residues. V shed 6 bases and J shed 4 bases, with 7 bases lying between them. Germline values: CDR1 LNHDA, CDR2 SQIVND (reference sequence). This CDR3 reads CASRPRNQPQHF. The CDR3 nucleotides are TGTGCCAGTAGGCCTAGGAATCAGCCCCAGCATTTT. Using reference TRBV19 and TRBJ1-5 for the parts outside the CDR3, the full variable domain is DGGITQSPKYLFRKEGQNVTLSCEQNLNHDAMYWYRQDPGQGLRLIYYSQIVNDFQKGDIAEGYSVSREKKESFPLTVTSAQKNPTAFYLCASRPRNQPQHFGDGTRLSIL.

This clone was counted only a few times. The chain links TRBV12-3 or TRBV12-4 to TRBJ1-1; weak D call: TRBD1 (6 bases). V lost 5 bases and J 7 bases, leaving 14 bases between the germline ends. CDR3 length: 13 amino acids. CDR3 residues: CASSLTGSYEAFF. The DNA for the CDR3 is TGTGCCAGCAGTCTCACAGGGTCCTATGAAGCTTTCTTT.

The V gene is TRBV7-2, the J gene TRBJ1-1; no clear D. The CDR3 extends over 13 amino acids. The germline gives CDR1 SGHTA, CDR2 FQGNSA. The V end lost 4 bases, the J end lost 11 bases, and 17 bases lay between the germline ends. CDR3 in amino acids: CASSSNSKGGAFF. The CDR3 nucleotides read TGTGCCAGCAGCTCTAACTCCAAGGGAGGGGCTTTCTTT.

The chain couples TRBV10-2 to TRBJ1-1; D remains unclear. The CDR3 covers 14 residues. Trimming took 4 bases from V and 5 from J, leaving 14 bases between them. CDR1 WSHSY and CDR2 SAAADI come from the germline V gene. CDR3 coding DNA: TGCGCCAGCAGTGGTCGGGATCTGGGGACTGAAGCTTTCTTT. Its translation is CASSGRDLGTEAFF.

V and J are TRBV21-1 and TRBJ2-5; the listed D gene, TRBD2, was not tested against the DNA. TRBV21-1 is noted as a pseudogene. This CDR3 is built from 13 residues. The CDR3: CASSRGERETQYF. The CDR3 nucleotides are TGTGCCAGCAGCAGGGGGGAGCGGGAGACCCAGTACTTC.

V usage is TRBV19 and J usage is TRBJ2-1; D is perhaps TRBD2 (6 bases). Trimming removed 3 bases from V and 2 bases from J, with 14 bases in between. Germline assignment: CDR1 LNHDA and CDR2 SQIVND (reference sequence). The CDR3 loop spans 16 amino acids. The CDR3 DNA reads TGTGCCAGTAGTATCCCCCCTGGCGGGGCCTACAATGAGCAGTTCTTC. Its protein is CASSIPPGGAYNEQFF.

The rearrangement links TRBV5-5 to TRBJ1-1, with D hard to call. The length of the CDR3 is 13 residues. V was pared by 2 bases and J by 1 base, with 6 bases between. Germline CDR1 SGHKS, CDR2 YYEKEE (reference sequence). CDR3 in amino acids: CASSLLSNTEAFF. Here the CDR3 DNA reads TGTGCCAGCAGCTTATTATCGAACACTGAAGCTTTCTTT.

The genes are TRBV19 and TRBJ1-5; no firm D call. This CDR3 is built from 16 residues. Between the trimmed V and J ends, which lost 4 bases and 5 bases, there was a span of 18 bases. CDR1 is LNHDA and CDR2 is SQIVND in the germline V gene (reference sequence). This CDR3 is CASSTLTGESHQPQHF. CDR3 sequence (DNA): TGTGCCAGTAGTACACTAACCGGAGAATCTCATCAGCCCCAGCATTTT.

This chain joins TRBV7-2 and TRBJ2-7; perhaps TRBD2 as D (6 bases). The V gene's germline CDR1 is SGHTA and CDR2 FQGNSA. The CDR3 is 13 residues long. The V end lost 1 base, the J end lost 7 bases, and 11 bases lay between the germline ends. Written as DNA, the CDR3 is TGTGCCAGCAGCTTAGGAGGGGCGGGGGAGCAGTACTTC. Protein sequence: CASSLGGAGEQYF.

The chain couples TRBV4-3 to TRBJ1-4, with TRBD1 identical over 8 bases. The CDR3 extends over 15 amino acids. V lost 0 bases, J lost 7 bases, and 4 bases stayed unmatched. CDR1 is LGHNA, CDR2 YSLEER, per germline. CDR3 residues: CASSQEDRGGEKLFF. CDR3 nucleotide sequence: TGCGCCAGCAGCCAAGAAGACAGGGGAGGTGAAAAACTGTTTTTT.

The chain couples TRBV11-2 to TRBJ1-3; D perhaps matches TRBD1 (6 bases). From germline, CDR1 is SGHAT and CDR2 FQNNGV. The CDR3 runs 16 residues. Trimming stripped 6 bases from V and 0 bases from J, with 15 bases between. The CDR3 DNA reads as TGTGCCAGCAGGGGGGCCACAGGAACCTCTGGAAACACCATATATTTT. Encoded protein: CASRGATGTSGNTIYF.